This entry is about one T cell receptor beta chain. The sample comes from a study of technical replicates of blood from several donors. Only in-frame clones appear in the TCRdb table, and some are missing; sequencing was by immunoSEQ multiplex PCR. The sample holds 75,000 to 100,000 clones, 90% to 97% seen once. Germline-derived CDR1 and CDR2 are ENHRY and SYGVKD. The CDR3 runs to 16 residues. The V end lost 5 bases, the J end lost 0 bases, and 14 bases lay between the germline ends. Input material: T cells isolated from PBMCs. The clonotype was recovered from a human donor in good health. J is TRBJ1-3 and V is TRBV10-3; perhaps TRBD1 as D (6 bases). The CDR3 DNA sequence: TGTGCCATCAGTTCCGGGACACCTCGCTCTGGAAACACCATATATTTT. It is translated as CAISSGTPRSGNTIYF.